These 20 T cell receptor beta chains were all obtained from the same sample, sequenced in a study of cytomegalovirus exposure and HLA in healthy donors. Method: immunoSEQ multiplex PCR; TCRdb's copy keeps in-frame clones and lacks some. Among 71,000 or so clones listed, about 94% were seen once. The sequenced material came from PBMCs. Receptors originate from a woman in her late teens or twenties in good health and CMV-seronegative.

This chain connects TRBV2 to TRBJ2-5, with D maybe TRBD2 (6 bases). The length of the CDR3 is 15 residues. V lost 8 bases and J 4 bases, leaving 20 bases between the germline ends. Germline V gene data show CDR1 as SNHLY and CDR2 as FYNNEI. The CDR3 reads CASQKGLDPRETQYF. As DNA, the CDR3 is TGTGCCAGCCAGAAGGGACTCGACCCCAGAGAGACCCAGTACTTC.

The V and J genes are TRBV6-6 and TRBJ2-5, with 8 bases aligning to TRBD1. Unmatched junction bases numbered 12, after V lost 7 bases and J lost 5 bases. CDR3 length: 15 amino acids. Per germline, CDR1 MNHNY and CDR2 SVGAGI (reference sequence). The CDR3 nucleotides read TGTGCCAGCACTCACCCGGGACAGGCTTTTGAGACCCAGTACTTC. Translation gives CASTHPGQAFETQYF.

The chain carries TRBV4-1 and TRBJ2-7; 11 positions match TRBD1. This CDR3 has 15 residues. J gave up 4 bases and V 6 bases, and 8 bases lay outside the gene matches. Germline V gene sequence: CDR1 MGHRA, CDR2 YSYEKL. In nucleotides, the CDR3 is TGCGCCAGCAGGTCGTCCGGGACAGGGGGGTACGAGCAGTACTTC. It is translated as CASRSSGTGGYEQYF.

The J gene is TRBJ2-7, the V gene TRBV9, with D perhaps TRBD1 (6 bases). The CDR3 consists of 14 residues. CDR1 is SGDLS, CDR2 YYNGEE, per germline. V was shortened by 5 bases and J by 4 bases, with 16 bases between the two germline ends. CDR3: CASSHRTDLYEQYF. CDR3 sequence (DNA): TGTGCCAGCAGTCACCGGACAGATCTTTACGAGCAGTACTTC.

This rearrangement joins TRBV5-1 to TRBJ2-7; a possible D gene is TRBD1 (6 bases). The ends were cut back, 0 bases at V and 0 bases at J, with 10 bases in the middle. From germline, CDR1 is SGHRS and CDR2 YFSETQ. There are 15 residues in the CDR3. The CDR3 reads CASSLASGASYEQYF. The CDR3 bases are TGCGCCAGCAGCTTGGCTTCAGGGGCCTCCTACGAGCAGTACTTC.

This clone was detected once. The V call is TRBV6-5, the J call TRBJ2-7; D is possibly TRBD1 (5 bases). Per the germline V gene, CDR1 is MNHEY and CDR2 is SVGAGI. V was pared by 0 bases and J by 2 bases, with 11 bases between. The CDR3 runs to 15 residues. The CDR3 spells CASSYSVQGAYEQYF. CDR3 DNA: TGTGCCAGCAGTTACTCGGTCCAAGGGGCCTACGAGCAGTACTTC.

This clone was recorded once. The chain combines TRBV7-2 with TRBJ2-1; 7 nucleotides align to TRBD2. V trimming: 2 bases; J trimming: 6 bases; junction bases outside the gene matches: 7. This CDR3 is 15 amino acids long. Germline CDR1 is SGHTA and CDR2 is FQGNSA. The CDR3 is CASSLLGASGNEQFF. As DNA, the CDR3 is TGTGCCAGCAGCTTATTAGGGGCTAGCGGCAATGAGCAGTTCTTC.

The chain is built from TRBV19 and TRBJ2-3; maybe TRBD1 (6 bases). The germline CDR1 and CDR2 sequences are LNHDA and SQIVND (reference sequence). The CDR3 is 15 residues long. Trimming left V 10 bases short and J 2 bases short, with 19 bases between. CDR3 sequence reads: CATTQGLRATDTQYF. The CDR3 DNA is TGTGCCACTACCCAGGGGCTCCGGGCCACAGATACGCAGTATTTT.

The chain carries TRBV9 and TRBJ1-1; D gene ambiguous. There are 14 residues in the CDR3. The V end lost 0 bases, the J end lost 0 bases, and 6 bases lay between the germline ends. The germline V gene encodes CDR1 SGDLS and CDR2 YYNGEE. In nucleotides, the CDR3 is TGTGCCAGCAGCGTAGGCAACTTGAACACTGAAGCTTTCTTT. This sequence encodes CASSVGNLNTEAFF. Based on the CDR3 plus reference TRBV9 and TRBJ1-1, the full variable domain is DSGVTQTPKHLITATGQRVTLRCSPRSGDLSVYWYQQSLDQGLQFLIQYYNGEERAKGNILERFSAQQFPDLHSELNLSSLELGDSALYFCASSVGNLNTEAFFGQGTRLTVV.

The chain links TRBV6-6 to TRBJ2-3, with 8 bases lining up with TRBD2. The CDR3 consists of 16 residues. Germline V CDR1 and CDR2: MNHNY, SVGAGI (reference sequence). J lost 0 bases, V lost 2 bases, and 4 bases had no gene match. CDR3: CASSYNRGGSTDTQYF. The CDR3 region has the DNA TGTGCCAGCAGTTACAACCGGGGGGGAAGCACAGATACGCAGTATTTT.

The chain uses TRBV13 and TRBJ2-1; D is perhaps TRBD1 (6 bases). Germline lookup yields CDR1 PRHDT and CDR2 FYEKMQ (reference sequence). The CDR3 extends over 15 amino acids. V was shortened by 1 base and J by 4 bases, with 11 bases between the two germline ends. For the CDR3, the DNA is TGTGCCAGCAGCTTAGTGGGGACAACTTACAATGAGCAGTTCTTC. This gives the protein CASSLVGTTYNEQFF.

CDR3 sequence reads: CASSETSTDTQYF. As DNA, the CDR3 is TGTGCCAGCAGTGAAACTAGCACAGATACGCAGTATTTT. This sequence joins TRBV25-1 and TRBJ2-3; D ambiguous. Germline V gene data show CDR1 as MGHDK and CDR2 as SYGVNS. V was shortened by 2 bases and J by 0 bases, with 3 bases between the two germline ends. The CDR3 length is 13 residues.

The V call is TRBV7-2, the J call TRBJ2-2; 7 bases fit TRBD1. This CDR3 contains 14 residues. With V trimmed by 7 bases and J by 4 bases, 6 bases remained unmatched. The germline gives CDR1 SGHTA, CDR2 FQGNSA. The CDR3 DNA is TGTGCCAGCACGGGACAGTACTCCACCGGGGAGCTGTTTTTT. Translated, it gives CASTGQYSTGELFF. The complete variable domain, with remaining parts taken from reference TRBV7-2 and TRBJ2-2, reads GAGVSQSPSNKVTEKGKDVELRCDPISGHTALYWYRQSLGQGLEFLIYFQGNSAPDKSGLPSDRFSAERTGGSVSTLTIQRTQQEDSAVYLCASTGQYSTGELFFGEGSRLTVL.

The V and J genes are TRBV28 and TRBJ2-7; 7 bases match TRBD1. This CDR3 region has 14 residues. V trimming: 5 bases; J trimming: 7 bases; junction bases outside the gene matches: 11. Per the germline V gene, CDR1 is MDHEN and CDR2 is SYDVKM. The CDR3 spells CASSPTGNVEEQYF. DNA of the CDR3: TGTGCCAGCAGTCCGACAGGGAATGTAGAAGAGCAGTACTTC. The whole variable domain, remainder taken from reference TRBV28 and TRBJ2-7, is DVKVTQSSRYLVKRTGEKVFLECVQDMDHENMFWYRQDPGLGLRLIYFSYDVKMKEKGDIPEGYSVSREKKERFSLILESASTNQTSMYLCASSPTGNVEEQYFGPGTRLTVT.

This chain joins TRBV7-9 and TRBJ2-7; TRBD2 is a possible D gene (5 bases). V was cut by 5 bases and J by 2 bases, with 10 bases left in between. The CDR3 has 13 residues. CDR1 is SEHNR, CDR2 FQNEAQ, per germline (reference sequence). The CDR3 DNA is TGTGCCAGCAGCCCCGGACTCACCTACGAGCAGTACTTC. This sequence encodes CASSPGLTYEQYF.

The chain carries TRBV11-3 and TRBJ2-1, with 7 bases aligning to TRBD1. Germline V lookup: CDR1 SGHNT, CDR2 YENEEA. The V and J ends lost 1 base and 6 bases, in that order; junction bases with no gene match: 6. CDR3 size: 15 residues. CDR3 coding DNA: TGTGCCAGCAGCTTAGCCGGGACAGATCCCAATGAGCAGTTCTTC. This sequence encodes CASSLAGTDPNEQFF.

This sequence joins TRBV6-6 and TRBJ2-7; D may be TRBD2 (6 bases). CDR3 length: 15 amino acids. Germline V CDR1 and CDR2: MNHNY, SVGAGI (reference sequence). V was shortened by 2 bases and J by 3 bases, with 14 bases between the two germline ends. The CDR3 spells CASSYRDWKIYEQYF. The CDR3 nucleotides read TGTGCCAGCAGTTACAGGGACTGGAAGATCTACGAGCAGTACTTC.

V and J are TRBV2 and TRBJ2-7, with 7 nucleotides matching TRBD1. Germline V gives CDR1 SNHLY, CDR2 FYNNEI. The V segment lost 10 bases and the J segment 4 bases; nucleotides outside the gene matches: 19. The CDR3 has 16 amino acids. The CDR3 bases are TGTGCCACTTACGCTACCTGGGCCGGGACAGAATACGAGCAGTACTTC. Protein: CATYATWAGTEYEQYF.

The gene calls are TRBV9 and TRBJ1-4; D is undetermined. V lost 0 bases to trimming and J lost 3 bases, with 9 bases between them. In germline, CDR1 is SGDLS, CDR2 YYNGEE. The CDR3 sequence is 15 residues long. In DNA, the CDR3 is TGTGCCAGCAGCGTAGGTCGTACTTCTAATGAAAAACTGTTTTTT. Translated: CASSVGRTSNEKLFF.

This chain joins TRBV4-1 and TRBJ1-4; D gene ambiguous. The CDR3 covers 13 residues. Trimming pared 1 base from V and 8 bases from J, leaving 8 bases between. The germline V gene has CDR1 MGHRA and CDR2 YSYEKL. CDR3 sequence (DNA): TGCGCCAGCAGCCAAGGAGGTAGCGAAAAACTGTTTTTT. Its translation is CASSQGGSEKLFF.